The 19 T cell receptor beta chains in this list originate from one sample, sequenced in a study of blood T cell repertoires in COVID-19. Sequenced by immunoSEQ multiplex PCR; TCRdb stores in-frame clones only, minus some. The repertoire holds 250,000 to 300,000 clones, roughly 88% seen once, with 0.7% to 0.85% in the top ten. The sequenced material came from peripheral blood. The receptor source for this set is a woman aged 30 to 39 with acute or convalescent COVID-19.

This clone was picked up a small number of times. This chain connects TRBV7-9 to TRBJ2-2; D perhaps matches TRBD1 (5 bases). Trimming cost V 3 bases and J 7 bases, with 6 bases left between them. This CDR3 is built from 12 residues. Germline CDR1 is SEHNR and CDR2 is FQNEAQ (reference sequence). The CDR3 sequence is CASSFQGGELFF. The CDR3 DNA reads TGTGCCAGCAGCTTTCAGGGCGGGGAGCTGTTTTTT.

This clone showed up just a few times. The chain has TRBV29-1 and TRBJ2-5, with a tentative D call TRBD1 (6 bases). The CDR3 sequence is 12 residues long. Germline CDR1 and CDR2: SQVTM and ANQGSEA. Trimming took 4 bases from V and 3 from J, leaving 9 bases between them. CDR3 coding DNA: TGCAGCGTTGGGACAGTTAAAGAGACCCAGTACTTC. Its translation is CSVGTVKETQYF.

There are a few counts of this clone. V gene TRBV11-3 combines with J gene TRBJ1-6; TRBD1 matches 7 bases. The CDR3 loop spans 16 amino acids. V was clipped by 5 bases and J by 4 bases; unmatched bases: 8. The germline gives CDR1 SGHNT, CDR2 YENEEA. DNA of the CDR3: TGTGCCAGCAGCCCGTTGGGGACAGATTATAATTCACCCCTCCACTTT. Its translation: CASSPLGTDYNSPLHF.

The rearrangement uses TRBV9 and TRBJ2-7; tentatively, D is TRBD1 (6 bases). Germline lookup yields CDR1 SGDLS and CDR2 YYNGEE. The CDR3 consists of 14 residues. The V and J ends lost 0 bases and 4 bases respectively, with 11 bases between them. The CDR3 nucleotides read TGTGCCAGCAGCGTAGGGACAGAAGAATACGAGCAGTACTTC. This codes for CASSVGTEEYEQYF.

The chain combines TRBV7-2 with TRBJ2-3, with 9 bases aligning to TRBD1. The germline CDR1 and CDR2 sequences are SGHTA and FQGNSA. V was clipped by 1 base and J by 8 bases; unmatched bases: 10. This CDR3 comprises 16 residues. The CDR3 DNA sequence: TGTGCCAGCAGCTTAGGTCGGGACAGGGCAATAAGTACGCAGTATTTT. Translating gives CASSLGRDRAISTQYF.

This clone has just one count. V is TRBV5-1 and J is TRBJ2-1; the D gene is possibly TRBD1 (6 bases). This CDR3 contains 13 residues. Trimming removed 0 bases at V and 5 bases at J, with 6 bases between. The germline V gene has CDR1 SGHRS and CDR2 YFSETQ. CDR3 bases: TGCGCCAGCAGCTTGGACAGGGACAATGAGCAGTTCTTC. This codes for CASSLDRDNEQFF. Full variable domain (remainder filled in from reference TRBV5-1 and TRBJ2-1): KAGVTQTPRYLIKTRGQQVTLSCSPISGHRSVSWYQQTPGQGLQFLFEYFSETQRNKGNFPGRFSGRQFSNSRSEMNVSTLELGDSALYLCASSLDRDNEQFFGPGTRLTVL.

The DNA of the CDR3 is TGCGCCAGCAGCTTGGAAGGGGCCCCTGAAGCTTTCTTT. It translates to CASSLEGAPEAFF. The gene calls are TRBV5-1 and TRBJ1-1; TRBD1 is a possible D gene (5 bases). The CDR3 totals 13 residues. CDR1 is SGHRS and CDR2 is YFSETQ in the germline V gene. V was clipped by 0 bases and J by 6 bases, with 9 bases between them.

V gene TRBV5-1 combines with J gene TRBJ2-3, with D possibly TRBD2 on 5 matching bases. CDR1 SGHRS and CDR2 YFSETQ come from the germline V gene. V was pared by 3 bases and J by 5 bases, with 13 bases between. The CDR3 totals 14 residues. CDR3 nucleotide sequence: TGCGCCAGCAGCTCCCTTATCGGGGAAGATACGCAGTATTTT. Amino acid sequence: CASSSLIGEDTQYF.

This chain connects TRBV12-3 or TRBV12-4 to TRBJ1-1; D call uncertain. The V end lost 2 bases, the J end lost 7 bases, and 11 bases lay between the germline ends. The CDR3 totals 13 residues. DNA of the CDR3: TGTGCCAGCAGTTTAATGTACCCCAGTGAAGCTTTCTTT. Translation gives CASSLMYPSEAFF.

V gene TRBV7-9 combines with J gene TRBJ1-5, with D unresolved. CDR3 size: 14 residues. The V end was cut by 1 base, the J end by 4 bases, with 8 bases between. CDR1 and CDR2 from the germline V gene are SEHNR and FQNEAQ (reference sequence). The DNA for the CDR3 is TGTGCCAGCAGCTTAGGACCGGGAAATCAGCCCCAGCATTTT. Translated: CASSLGPGNQPQHF.

The chain has TRBV18 and TRBJ1-6, with D perhaps matching TRBD1 (6 bases). V was trimmed by 2 bases and J by 2 bases, leaving 10 bases between them. This CDR3 comprises 16 residues. The germline CDR1 and CDR2 sequences are KGHSH and LQKENI. DNA of the CDR3: TGTGCCAGCTCACCAGGACAGACTACCTATAATTCACCCCTCCACTTT. It yields the protein CASSPGQTTYNSPLHF.

The chain recombines TRBV5-1 with TRBJ1-1; no firm D call. Germline V gives CDR1 SGHRS, CDR2 YFSETQ. Between the trimmed V and J ends, which lost 1 base and 5 bases, there was a span of 9 bases. The CDR3 totals 13 residues. CDR3 sequence reads: CASSLQAPTEAFF. DNA for the CDR3: TGCGCCAGCAGCTTGCAGGCCCCAACTGAAGCTTTCTTT.

This rearrangement joins TRBV15 to TRBJ2-4, with 9 nucleotides matching TRBD1. The CDR3 has 16 amino acids. Germline loops: CDR1 LNHNV, CDR2 YYDKDF (reference sequence). Trimming took 1 base from V and 2 from J; bases not matched to a gene: 3. This CDR3 reads CATSRAGQGTKNIQYF. The CDR3, as DNA: TGTGCCACCAGCAGAGCCGGACAGGGGACCAAAAACATTCAGTACTTC.

As regards this clone: The junction and the germline gene differ at one end; a read error may be behind it. The CDR3 protein is CATSRGQKDPFVEQYF. The DNA for the CDR3 is TGTGCCACCAGCAGGGGACAAAAGGACCCATTTGTCGAGCAGTACTTC. The V gene is TRBV9, the J gene TRBJ2-7, with D maybe TRBD1 (6 bases). Per germline, CDR1 SGDLS and CDR2 YYNGEE. This CDR3 comprises 16 residues.

V is TRBV29-1 and J is TRBJ1-1; 10 bases line up with TRBD1. Germline trimming cut 6 bases from V and 1 base from J; bases unmatched to any gene: 5. From germline, CDR1 is SQVTM and CDR2 ANQGSEA. The CDR3 totals 14 residues. CDR3 protein: CSVPGTGANTEAFF. CDR3 DNA sequence: TGCAGCGTCCCTGGGACAGGGGCGAACACTGAAGCTTTCTTT.

The V and J genes are TRBV5-4 and TRBJ2-7, with 7 bases lining up with TRBD2. The CDR3 covers 15 residues. V lost 0 bases to trimming and J lost 7 bases; unmatched junction nucleotides: 10. Germline lookup yields CDR1 SGHNT and CDR2 YYREEE (reference sequence). The CDR3 coding sequence is TGTGCCAGCAGCTTGGTATCTGGGCTAGCGGATGAGCAGTACTTC. This sequence encodes CASSLVSGLADEQYF.

The rearrangement links TRBV5-1 to TRBJ2-7; 8 nucleotides match TRBD1. Germline V gene sequence: CDR1 SGHRS, CDR2 YFSETQ. The CDR3 sequence is 14 residues long. Trimming cost V 2 bases and J 6 bases; bases outside gene matches: 7. CDR3 sequence reads: CASSFDGQGSEQYF. The CDR3 DNA is TGCGCCAGCAGCTTTGACGGACAGGGTAGCGAGCAGTACTTC.

V and J are TRBV19 and TRBJ2-5; maybe TRBD1 (6 bases). V gave up 1 base and J gave up 4 bases, with 10 bases separating them. The V gene's germline CDR1 is LNHDA and CDR2 SQIVND (reference sequence). The CDR3 totals 14 residues. CDR3 protein: CASSIAGVAETQYF. The CDR3 region has the DNA TGTGCCAGTAGTATAGCAGGGGTAGCAGAGACCCAGTACTTC.

The chain links TRBV2 to TRBJ2-5, with D tentatively TRBD2 (6 bases). The CDR3 is 13 amino acids. Germline V gene sequence: CDR1 SNHLY, CDR2 FYNNEI. V lost 6 bases and J 2 bases, leaving 10 bases between the germline ends. The CDR3, as DNA: TGTGCCAGCAGATGGCGGGAACAAGAGACCCAGTACTTC. This gives the protein CASRWREQETQYF.